A selection of T cell receptor beta chains follows, all from one sample in a study of blood T cells in healthy people across ages. From the 5' RACE reads, TCRdb called clonotypes with MiXCR, one entry per CDR3 protein. In the table there are about 1.7 million distinct CDR3 sequences, approximately 28% of which are singletons. Sample: blood. All receptors derive from a woman aged 25 to 45 in good health. Both conserved end residues are part of each CDR3. Each record gives: D gene, J gene, V gene, clone size, CDR3 protein, CDR3 DNA. D genes are given only for firm matches. For some rows the clone size is stated as once, few or many, or as a class when expanded; others skip it.

>TRBD2|TRBJ2-3|TRBV4-3|-
CASSQDGLVVSDTQYF
TGCGCCAGCAGCCAGGACGGACTAGTTGTTTCTGATACGCAGTATTTT
>TRBD1|TRBJ1-1|TRBV5-1|many
CASSLRPGGTNTEAFF
TGCGCCAGCAGCTTGAGGCCAGGGGGGACGAACACTGAAGCTTTCTTT
>TRBD2|TRBJ2-4|TRBV11-2|few
CASSLVILAGGRDIQYF
TGTGCCAGCAGCTTAGTAATACTAGCGGGGGGTCGGGACATTCAGTACTTC
>-|TRBJ2-3|TRBV7-3|-
CASSLSGPNTDTQYF
TGTGCCAGCAGCCTGTCGGGTCCGAACACAGATACGCAGTATTTT
>-|TRBJ2-2|TRBV29-1|few
CSVEPSPGELFF
TGCAGCGTTGAACCTAGCCCCGGGGAGCTGTTTTTT
>-|TRBJ1-5|TRBV20-1|few
CSARPGFGNQPQHF
TGCAGTGCTAGACCGGGGTTTGGCAATCAGCCCCAGCATTTT
>TRBD2|TRBJ2-3|TRBV6-6|few
CASRGIGRAKKDTQYF
TGTGCCAGCAGGGGAATCGGGAGGGCGAAGAAAGATACGCAGTATTTT
>TRBD1|TRBJ1-2|TRBV4-1|few
CASSHPGTGRGYTF
TGCGCCAGCAGCCATCCCGGGACAGGACGAGGCTACACCTTC
>-|TRBJ2-7|TRBV9|few
CASSVGTGFVEQYF
TGTGCCAGCAGCGTAGGGACCGGGTTCGTCGAGCAGTACTTC
>-|TRBJ1-1|TRBV24-1|-
CATSDDRSKFGAFF
TGTGCCACCAGTGATGACAGGTCGAAGTTTGGAGCTTTCTTT
>-|TRBJ1-6|TRBV27|-
CASSLTAPRSPLHF
TGTGCCAGCAGTTTAACGGCCCCCAGGTCACCCCTCCACTTT
>-|TRBJ1-4|TRBV5-1|-
CASSLVSGAWEKLFF
TGCGCCAGCAGCTTGGTGTCAGGGGCATGGGAAAAACTGTTTTTT
>TRBD1|TRBJ2-6|TRBV5-1|-
CASSLGGQRPSGANVLTF
TGCGCCAGCAGCTTGGGGGGACAGCGCCCATCTGGGGCCAACGTCCTGACTTTC
>TRBD1|TRBJ2-1|TRBV5-1|-
CASSGGTGLGENEQFF
TGCGCCAGCAGCGGGGGGACAGGCCTGGGGGAGAATGAGCAGTTCTTC
>TRBD2|TRBJ2-1|TRBV15|-
CATSRARGTSGLSSYNEQFF
TGTGCCACCAGCAGAGCTAGGGGGACTAGCGGGTTGAGCTCCTACAATGAGCAGTTCTTC
>TRBD2|TRBJ2-1|TRBV27|-
CASSPVGTRIGREQFF
TGTGCCAGCAGTCCCGTCGGGACTAGAATCGGCCGTGAGCAGTTCTTC